Listed below are T cell receptor beta chains from one sample, sequenced in a study of T cell responses to AZD1222 COVID-19 vaccine. Clones were read by immunoSEQ multiplex PCR, and TCRdb kept only the in-frame ones, dropping some. Of some 150,000 clones listed, around nine tenths are singletons. The specimen was peripheral blood, collected on day 0 of AZD1222 vaccination. All receptors derive from an adult in good health. Both conserved end residues are part of each CDR3. The D gene is left open where the match is weak. Clone size is not always given. Where it is, it says once, few, many or a class for expanded clones.

V gene,D gene,clone size,CDR3 length,J gene,CDR3 protein,CDR3 DNA
TRBV5-1,TRBD1,.,15,TRBJ2-7,CASSSDRVAIYEQYF,TGCGCCAGCAGTTCAGACAGGGTGGCTATCTACGAGCAGTACTTC
TRBV7-2,.,.,15,TRBJ1-3,CASSLVTVSGNTIYF,TGTGCCAGCAGCTTAGTGACGGTCTCTGGAAACACCATATATTTT
TRBV19,.,.,14,TRBJ1-3,CASSMGTSGNTIYF,TGTGCCAGTAGTATGGGGACCTCTGGAAACACCATATATTTT
TRBV10-3,.,once,14,TRBJ1-2,CAITEYGTNYGYTF,TGTGCCATCACTGAGTACGGAACTAACTATGGCTACACCTTC
TRBV6-5,TRBD2,.,14,TRBJ2-3,CASRKAGVTDTQYF,TGTGCCAGCAGGAAAGCGGGAGTCACAGATACGCAGTATTTT
TRBV7-9,TRBD2,.,15,TRBJ2-7,CASSLGLAGSYEQYF,TGTGCCAGCAGCTTAGGACTAGCGGGCTCCTACGAGCAGTACTTC
TRBV5-5,.,.,13,TRBJ2-1,CASSFGPRGEQFF,TGTGCCAGCAGCTTTGGACCGCGAGGGGAGCAGTTCTTC
TRBV2,TRBD1,.,13,TRBJ2-7,CASSGTGAYEQYF,TGTGCCAGCAGCGGGACAGGGGCCTACGAGCAGTACTTC
TRBV3-1/TRBV3-2,.,.,14,TRBJ2-7,CASSQDPFSYEQYF,TGTGCCAGCAGCCAAGATCCGTTTTCCTACGAGCAGTACTTC
TRBV9,.,.,16,TRBJ2-1,CASSQTGAGVFSEQFF,TGTGCCAGCAGCCAGACGGGGGCGGGAGTATTTAGTGAGCAGTTCTTC
TRBV27,.,.,15,TRBJ2-2,CASSPEALPVGELFF,TGTGCCAGCAGTCCCGAGGCACTCCCAGTCGGGGAGCTGTTTTTT
TRBV7-2,.,few,15,TRBJ1-2,CASSPSGGTNYGYTF,TGTGCCAGCAGTCCGTCGGGGGGGACCAACTATGGCTACACCTTC
TRBV20-1,.,.,11,TRBJ1-1,CSAREGHQAFF,TGCAGTGCTAGAGAGGGGCACCAAGCTTTCTTT
TRBV2,TRBD1,.,15,TRBJ2-5,CASSLSWTGGETQYF,TGTGCCAGCAGTTTATCTTGGACAGGTGGAGAGACCCAGTACTTC
TRBV7-2,TRBD1,.,18,TRBJ1-6,CASSQPPGQGKKNSPLHF,TGTGCCAGCAGCCAGCCCCCGGGACAGGGGAAGAAGAATTCACCCCTCCACTTT
TRBV5-1,.,.,15,TRBJ1-2,CASSLLLREEGGYTF,TGCGCCAGCAGCTTGTTATTGAGGGAGGAGGGTGGCTACACCTTC
TRBV5-1,.,.,13,TRBJ2-2,CASSSTLTGELFF,TGCGCCAGCAGCTCGACACTAACCGGGGAGCTGTTTTTT
TRBV6-5,.,.,12,TRBJ1-2,CASSNPGGGYTF,TGTGCCAGCAGTAACCCGGGCGGTGGCTACACCTTC
TRBV7-2,.,.,14,TRBJ2-1,CASSLGPGSGEQFF,TGTGCCAGCAGCCTAGGCCCGGGATCTGGTGAGCAGTTCTTC
TRBV11-2,.,.,14,TRBJ2-7,CASSLRPASYEQYF,TGTGCCAGCAGCTTACGACCCGCCTCCTACGAGCAGTACTTC
TRBV9,.,.,13,TRBJ1-6,CASSGHLNSPLHF,TGTGCCAGCAGCGGACACCTTAATTCACCCCTCCACTTT
TRBV14,TRBD2,.,19,TRBJ2-1,CASSQDSSFLLAGSNEQFF,TGTGCCAGCAGCCAAGATAGTTCCTTTCTACTAGCGGGAAGCAATGAGCAGTTCTTC
TRBV2,.,.,13,TRBJ1-1,CASSERNRREAFF,TGTGCCAGCAGTGAACGGAACAGGCGTGAAGCTTTCTTT
TRBV25-1,.,.,12,TRBJ1-1,CASSELNTEAFF,TGTGCCAGCAGTGAATTAAACACTGAAGCTTTCTTT
TRBV12-3/TRBV12-4,.,.,12,TRBJ2-7,CASSPADYEQYF,TGTGCCAGCAGTCCTGCAGATTACGAGCAGTACTTC
TRBV4-1,TRBD2,.,18,TRBJ2-1,CASSQYLGLAGGWYEQFF,TGCGCCAGCAGCCAATATCTAGGACTAGCGGGAGGGTGGTATGAGCAGTTCTTC
TRBV7-9,TRBD1,.,15,TRBJ1-3,CASIQQGETGNTIYF,TGTGCCAGCATCCAACAGGGGGAAACTGGAAACACCATATATTTT
TRBV27,.,.,14,TRBJ1-6,CASSFQQANSPLHF,TGTGCCAGCAGTTTTCAACAAGCCAATTCACCCCTCCACTTT
TRBV30,.,.,14,TRBJ1-1,CAWSDYQQMTEAFF,TGTGCCTGGAGTGACTATCAACAGATGACTGAAGCTTTCTTT
TRBV6-5,.,.,11,TRBJ1-1,CASTRDGEAFF,TGTGCCAGCACGCGGGACGGTGAAGCTTTCTTT
TRBV6-5,.,.,16,TRBJ1-2,CASSFISRGRPGGYTF,TGTGCCAGCAGTTTTATCTCACGGGGGCGCCCGGGCGGCTACACCTTC
TRBV3-1/TRBV3-2,.,once,14,TRBJ1-1,CASSPTQTNTEAFF,TGTGCCAGCAGTCCGACACAGACGAACACTGAAGCTTTCTTT
TRBV19,.,.,17,TRBJ1-5,CASSIGGPSLSNQPQHF,TGTGCCAGTAGTATAGGGGGGCCGAGCCTTAGCAATCAGCCCCAGCATTTT
TRBV12-1,.,.,17,TRBJ1-5,CASSVEPGQEGHQPQHF,TGTGCCAGCAGCGTAGAGCCCGGACAGGAGGGTCATCAGCCCCAGCATTTT
TRBV28,.,once,15,TRBJ1-5,CASSLDSLGNQPQHF,TGTGCCAGCAGTCTAGACAGCCTCGGCAATCAGCCCCAGCATTTT
TRBV4-3,.,once,14,TRBJ2-3,CASSPRQVSDTQYF,TGCGCCAGCAGCCCCCGACAGGTATCAGATACGCAGTATTTT
TRBV13,.,.,14,TRBJ1-5,CASGQGRLNQPQHF,TGTGCCAGCGGCCAGGGACGGCTGAATCAGCCCCAGCATTTT
TRBV11-2,.,once,15,TRBJ1-1,CASRPRDSLNTEAFF,TGTGCCAGCAGGCCCCGGGATAGTCTGAACACTGAAGCTTTCTTT
TRBV30,.,.,13,TRBJ1-1,CACRLSLTTEAFF,TGTGCCTGCCGACTGTCCCTTACCACTGAAGCTTTCTTT
TRBV19,.,.,16,TRBJ1-5,CASNPGPVNSNQPQHF,TGTGCCAGTAACCCTGGACCCGTGAATAGCAATCAGCCCCAGCATTTT
TRBV19,TRBD1,.,20,TRBJ1-1,CASTRDSGLWGQGGITEAFF,TGTGCCAGTACGCGGGACAGTGGGTTGTGGGGACAGGGGGGAATCACTGAAGCTTTCTTT
TRBV30,.,.,11,TRBJ2-6,CAWGGANVLTF,TGTGCCTGGGGCGGGGCCAACGTCCTGACTTTC
TRBV4-1,.,.,11,TRBJ1-1,CASSWGAEAFF,TGCGCCAGCAGCTGGGGGGCCGAAGCTTTCTTT
TRBV7-8,.,.,16,TRBJ2-7,CASSLVSGQAFGEQYF,TGTGCCAGCAGCTTAGTGAGCGGGCAGGCGTTTGGCGAGCAGTACTTC
TRBV6-2/TRBV6-3,.,.,14,TRBJ1-2,CASSYSGLNYGYTF,TGTGCCAGCAGTTACTCCGGCCTTAACTATGGCTACACCTTC
TRBV19,.,.,14,TRBJ1-1,CASSISQGYTEAFF,TGTGCCAGTAGTATATCCCAGGGCTACACTGAAGCTTTCTTT
TRBV6-2/TRBV6-3,.,.,14,TRBJ2-5,CASSYRQTQETQYF,TGTGCCAGCAGTTATAGACAAACACAAGAGACCCAGTACTTC
TRBV10-3,.,.,11,TRBJ2-7,CAITSSYEQYF,TGTGCCATCACTAGCTCCTACGAGCAGTACTTC
TRBV11-2,TRBD1,.,17,TRBJ2-1,CASSLLGQGVTVNEQFF,TGTGCCAGCAGCTTATTGGGACAGGGGGTGACCGTCAATGAGCAGTTCTTC
TRBV9,TRBD2,.,13,TRBJ2-5,CASSDSGEETQYF,TGTGCCAGCAGTGACAGCGGGGAAGAGACCCAGTACTTC
TRBV30,.,once,12,TRBJ1-5,CAWRSGSQPQHF,TGTGCCTGGAGGTCGGGGAGCCAGCCCCAGCATTTT
TRBV27,.,.,13,TRBJ1-2,CASSPAKKYGYTF,TGTGCCAGCTCTCCTGCAAAGAAGTATGGCTACACCTTC
TRBV30,TRBD1,.,13,TRBJ2-7,CAWNTGGPYEQYF,TGTGCCTGGAATACAGGGGGTCCCTACGAGCAGTACTTC
TRBV11-2,TRBD1,once,15,TRBJ2-5,CASSSLTGGEETQYF,TGTGCCAGCAGCTCTCTGACAGGGGGCGAGGAGACCCAGTACTTC
TRBV7-2,.,once,14,TRBJ1-2,CASSPGRSNYGYTF,TGTGCCAGCAGCCCGGGGCGGTCGAACTATGGCTACACCTTC
TRBV30,.,.,11,TRBJ2-5,CAWSVRETQYF,TGTGCCTGGAGTGTACGAGAGACCCAGTACTTC
TRBV7-3,TRBD1,.,19,TRBJ1-2,CASSSHPGQGALRNYGYTF,TGTGCCAGCAGCTCCCACCCGGGACAGGGGGCTCTTAGGAACTATGGCTACACCTTC
TRBV9,.,once,16,TRBJ2-7,CASSGGRGSSTYEQYF,TGTGCCAGCAGCGGGGGACGGGGCAGTTCAACTTACGAGCAGTACTTC
TRBV7-2,.,.,19,TRBJ2-1,CASSLRDPRGASSYNEQFF,TGTGCCAGCAGCTTAAGGGACCCTCGGGGCGCGAGCTCCTACAATGAGCAGTTCTTC